Ten or more counts support the clone carrying this T cell receptor (beta chain). Its antigen is not known. The sample comes from a study of T cells after yellow fever vaccination. Study overall: In the case of low-cell-number fractions, SMART-Seq v4 Ultra Low Input was used for preparation.

Germline loops: CDR1 SGHTA, CDR2 FQGNSA. V lost 9 bases, J lost 3 bases, and 13 bases lay in between. The CDR3 runs to 13 residues. Whole-study findings and limits: Once the booster was given, most primary-vaccination clones reappeared, at around 95% for CD4 and approximately 88% for CD8.

MiXCR was run by TCRdb on the 5' RACE reads, yielding one entry per CDR3 protein. Of around 310,000 distinct CDR3 sequences in the sample, approximately 4.2% were seen once. The source is a man between 18 and 35 years old who received the YFV17D yellow fever vaccine. The chain couples TRBV7-2 to TRBJ2-3, with D perhaps TRBD2 (6 bases). The sample here was PBMCs, taken 5 days after the yellow fever booster vaccination. This chain's CDR3 is CASSPTRTDTQYF. CDR3 nucleotide sequence: TGTGCCAGTAGCCCGACTAGAACAGATACGCAGTATTTT.